One sample yielded the 23 T cell receptor beta chains listed below, sequenced in a study of T cell responses to AZD1222 COVID-19 vaccine. Only in-frame clones appear in the TCRdb table, and some are missing; sequencing was by immunoSEQ multiplex PCR. Among about 120,000 clones listed, around nine tenths were seen once. The sample consisted of peripheral blood, taken on day 0 of AZD1222 vaccination. The receptors were gathered from an adult in good health.

The rearrangement joins TRBV10-3 to TRBJ2-3; D not resolved. Trimming took 7 bases from V and 4 from J, leaving 12 bases between them. The germline gives CDR1 ENHRY, CDR2 SYGVKD. This CDR3 has 13 residues. CDR3 in amino acids: CAIKRGGADTQYF. The CDR3 bases are TGTGCCATCAAGAGAGGTGGGGCAGATACGCAGTATTTT.

V usage is TRBV5-1 and J usage is TRBJ2-5, with D perhaps TRBD1 (5 bases). The length of the CDR3 is 15 residues. The germline CDR1 and CDR2 sequences are SGHRS and YFSETQ. Trimming left V 0 bases short and J 2 bases short, with 11 bases between. In DNA, the CDR3 is TGCGCCAGCAGCTTGGGGCAGGGCAATCAAGAGACCCAGTACTTC. Translation gives CASSLGQGNQETQYF.

The DNA of the CDR3 is TGTGCCACCAGTGGACAGGACCAGAAAGAGACCCAGTACTTC. It translates to CATSGQDQKETQYF. The rearrangement uses TRBV24-1 and TRBJ2-5; a possible D gene is TRBD1 (6 bases). V was cut by 5 bases and J by 3 bases, with 12 bases left in between. Germline assignment: CDR1 KGHDR and CDR2 SFDVKD. This CDR3 is 14 amino acids long.

This clone was picked up one time. The chain joins TRBV4-1 to TRBJ1-3, with D unresolved. The germline V and J ends were trimmed by 0 bases and 4 bases, with 13 bases remaining between them. This CDR3 region has 16 residues. Germline V gene data show CDR1 as MGHRA and CDR2 as YSYEKL. The CDR3 DNA is TGCGCCAGCAGCCAAGAATCATCAGGAATAGGAAACACCATATATTTT. Protein sequence: CASSQESSGIGNTIYF.

The chain has TRBV18 and TRBJ2-7; TRBD2 might be the D (5 bases). The V gene lost 3 bases and the J gene lost 1 base, with 10 bases spanning the gap. CDR3 length: 14 amino acids. Germline V gives CDR1 KGHSH, CDR2 LQKENI. The DNA of the CDR3 is TGTGCCAGCTCACCTAACGACTATTCCTACGAGCAGTACTTC. As protein: CASSPNDYSYEQYF.

This chain connects TRBV7-2 to TRBJ2-1; 10 bases map to TRBD2. Germline CDR1 is SGHTA and CDR2 is FQGNSA. Germline trimming cut 7 bases from V and 7 bases from J; bases unmatched to any gene: 16. The CDR3 loop spans 17 amino acids. CDR3 residues: CASNSGGAGGPGNEQFF. The CDR3 region has the DNA TGTGCCAGCAACAGCGGGGGAGCGGGGGGGCCCGGGAATGAGCAGTTCTTC.

V gene TRBV2 combines with J gene TRBJ2-5, with D tentatively TRBD1 (5 bases). Germline V gives CDR1 SNHLY, CDR2 FYNNEI. The CDR3 is 14 amino acids. Trimming cost V 3 bases and J 5 bases, with 13 bases left between them. CDR3 region: CASSEARAWETQYF. In DNA, the CDR3 is TGTGCCAGCAGTGAGGCCAGGGCATGGGAGACCCAGTACTTC.

The CDR3 region is CASSSLPGTGYYGYTF. Here the CDR3 DNA reads TGTGCCAGCAGCTCGCTTCCCGGGACAGGGTACTATGGCTACACCTTC. The rearrangement joins TRBV27 to TRBJ1-2; 9 bases map to TRBD1. The CDR3 extends over 16 amino acids. With V trimmed by 6 bases and J by 3 bases, 11 bases remained unmatched. CDR1 MNHEY and CDR2 SMNVEV come from the germline V gene (reference sequence).

This sequence joins TRBV3-1 (or the pseudogene TRBV3-2) and TRBJ2-7; 9 bases agree with TRBD1. CDR3 length equals 15 residues. Germline assignment: CDR1 LGHDT and CDR2 YNNKEL (reference sequence). The V gene end was trimmed by 6 bases and the J gene end by 4 bases; junction bases not matched to a gene: 10. This chain's CDR3 is CASRLGTGTSYEQYF. The DNA of the CDR3 is TGTGCCAGCAGACTCGGGACAGGGACGTCATACGAGCAGTACTTC.

The V gene is TRBV3-1 (or the pseudogene TRBV3-2), the J gene TRBJ2-3; the match to TRBD2 covers 9 bases. Germline V gene data show CDR1 as LGHDT and CDR2 as YNNKEL (reference sequence). V was clipped by 2 bases and J by 1 base; unmatched bases: 1. There are 15 residues in the CDR3. The CDR3 region is CASSQRLAGTDTQYF. The DNA of the CDR3 is TGTGCCAGCAGCCAAAGACTAGCGGGCACAGATACGCAGTATTTT.

The chain uses TRBV19 and TRBJ1-5; D call uncertain. The CDR3 loop spans 15 amino acids. Germline-derived CDR1 and CDR2 are LNHDA and SQIVND (reference sequence). V lost 1 base to trimming and J lost 2 bases, with 9 bases between them. The CDR3 coding sequence is TGTGCCAGTAGTATAGGCTACTCTGGCAATCAGCCCCAGCATTTT. As protein: CASSIGYSGNQPQHF.

The sample holds one count of this clone. The gene calls are TRBV19 and TRBJ2-7; TRBD2 agrees at 10 bases. Germline V gene lookup returns CDR1 LNHDA and CDR2 SQIVND (reference sequence). V lost 5 bases, J lost 2 bases, and 6 bases stayed unmatched. CDR3 size: 15 residues. The DNA for the CDR3 is TGTGCCAGTAGTCTCGGACTAGCGGTAACCTACGAGCAGTACTTC. It translates to CASSLGLAVTYEQYF.

V is TRBV2 and J is TRBJ1-4; a possible D gene is TRBD1 (5 bases). The germline CDR1 and CDR2 sequences are SNHLY and FYNNEI. The CDR3 totals 11 residues. Trimming took off 8 bases at V and 8 bases at J, with 9 bases between the two ends. CDR3 coding DNA: TGTGCCAGCCAAAAGGGGGAAAAACTGTTTTTT. This gives the protein CASQKGEKLFF.

This chain uses TRBV11-3 with TRBJ2-4; 7 bases line up with TRBD2. The germline gives CDR1 SGHNT, CDR2 YENEEA. With 4 bases clipped from V and 9 bases from J, the junction kept 6 bases outside the gene matches. CDR3 size: 13 residues. CDR3 sequence: CASSSSGGGIQYF. The CDR3 DNA follows: TGTGCCAGCAGCTCCTCGGGGGGAGGCATTCAGTACTTC.

The chain combines TRBV6-6 with TRBJ2-3; D unclear. Germline V gene lookup returns CDR1 MNHNY and CDR2 SVGAGI (reference sequence). The CDR3 runs to 15 residues. Trimming took 2 bases from V and 0 from J, leaving 9 bases between them. The CDR3 loop is CASSYVGISTDTQYF. The DNA for the CDR3 is TGTGCCAGCAGTTACGTTGGGATTAGCACAGATACGCAGTATTTT.

The V call is TRBV19, the J call TRBJ1-6, with 8 bases lining up with TRBD1. J gave up 10 bases and V 10 bases, and 15 bases lay outside the gene matches. The CDR3 loop spans 15 amino acids. CDR1 and CDR2 from the germline V gene are LNHDA and SQIVND (reference sequence). CDR3 nucleotides: TGTGCCACTGACCTTGGGGCCAGGGGGCGATCACCCCTCCACTTT. It codes for CATDLGARGRSPLHF.

The rearrangement links TRBV10-2 to TRBJ2-7; D not certain. The length of the CDR3 is 12 residues. V lost 6 bases and J 3 bases, leaving 9 bases between the germline ends. Germline CDR1 reads WSHSY; CDR2 reads SAAADI. Written as DNA, the CDR3 is TGCGCCAGCAGCCATAACAGCTACGAGCAGTACTTC. It is translated as CASSHNSYEQYF.

The J gene is TRBJ2-3, the V gene TRBV7-2, with a possible D match to TRBD2 (5 bases). The CDR3 has 13 amino acids. Germline values: CDR1 SGHTA, CDR2 FQGNSA. Trimming left V 4 bases short and J 4 bases short, with 9 bases between. The CDR3 spells CASSSRVADTQYF. DNA for the CDR3: TGTGCCAGCAGCTCGAGGGTTGCAGATACGCAGTATTTT.

The V gene is TRBV25-1, the J gene TRBJ2-2; 16 nucleotides align to TRBD2. CDR1 and CDR2 from the germline V gene are MGHDK and SYGVNS. This CDR3 comprises 18 residues. V was pared by 6 bases and J by 4 bases, with 8 bases of the junction left unmatched. The CDR3 loop reads CASSGTSGGAVFTGELFF. The DNA for the CDR3 is TGTGCCAGCAGCGGGACTAGCGGGGGGGCAGTTTTCACCGGGGAGCTGTTTTTT.

The rearrangement joins TRBV30 to TRBJ1-4, with TRBD1 matching 8 bases. The CDR3 has 16 residues. Germline CDR1 GTSNPN, CDR2 SVGIG (reference sequence). With 7 bases clipped from V and 4 bases from J, the junction kept 14 bases outside the gene matches. CDR3 nucleotide sequence: TGTGCCTCTTCGACAGGGGTTAGGGGGATTAATGAAAAACTGTTTTTT. Its translation is CASSTGVRGINEKLFF.

This rearrangement joins TRBV18 to TRBJ2-2; possibly TRBD2 for D (6 bases). The germline V gene has CDR1 KGHSH and CDR2 LQKENI. The CDR3 runs 16 residues. V dropped 6 bases and J dropped 6 bases, with 20 bases sitting between them. The DNA for the CDR3 is TGTGCCAGCTCTAACCTTGGGACTCGCCCTGCCGGGGAGCTGTTTTTT. Translated: CASSNLGTRPAGELFF. Combining the CDR3 with reference TRBV18 and TRBJ2-2 gives the whole variable domain NAGVMQNPRHLVRRRGQEARLRCSPMKGHSHVYWYRQLPEEGLKFMVYLQKENIIDESGMPKERFSAEFPKEGPSILRIQQVVRGDSAAYFCASSNLGTRPAGELFFGEGSRLTVL.

This clone is a singleton in its sample. CDR3: CASSQGLVDSGNTIYF. In DNA form, the CDR3 reads TGCGCCAGCAGCCAAGGACTGGTGGACTCTGGAAACACCATATATTTT. This chain connects TRBV4-1 to TRBJ1-3; D is uncertain. Germline V gene data show CDR1 as MGHRA and CDR2 as YSYEKL. This CDR3 contains 16 residues. Trimming took 1 base from V and 0 from J, leaving 10 bases between them.

The CDR3 DNA sequence: TGTGCCAGCAGGCTGGGTCACGGAGCTAACTATGGCTACACCTTC. Protein product: CASRLGHGANYGYTF. V gene TRBV6-5 combines with J gene TRBJ1-2; D is ambiguous. This CDR3 has 15 amino acids. V gave up 6 bases and J gave up 0 bases, with 14 bases separating them. Germline assignment: CDR1 MNHEY and CDR2 SVGAGI.